Each of the 20 T cell receptor beta chains below was sequenced from the same sample in a study of T-cell memory formation after mild COVID-19. TCRdb passed the 5' RACE reads through MiXCR, listing each CDR3 protein once. Of approximately 290,000 distinct CDR3 sequences in the sample, approximately 19% were seen once. Sequenced material: PBMCs or a T cell subset sorted from them (not recorded which). All receptors derive from a young man who had mild COVID-19 (a few samples of this study predate the infection). Cell type and time point are not known.

The chain combines TRBV7-9 with TRBJ2-3; D possibly corresponds to TRBD1 (7 bases). Trimming cost V 5 bases and J 6 bases, with 21 bases left between them. The V gene's germline CDR1 is SEHNR and CDR2 FQNEAQ (reference sequence). This CDR3 contains 16 residues. For the CDR3, the DNA is TGTGCCAGCAGCGCCGGGACAGCGGGTGAGCTTGATACGCAGTATTTT. Protein product: CASSAGTAGELDTQYF. Supplemented by reference TRBV7-9 and TRBJ2-3, the full variable domain reads DTGVSQNPRHKITKRGQNVTFRCDPISEHNRLYWYRQTLGQGPEFLTYFQNEAQLEKSRLLSDRFSAERPKGSFSTLEIQRTEQGDSAMYLCASSAGTAGELDTQYFGPGTRLTVL.

This chain connects TRBV7-2 to TRBJ2-7, with a weak D call TRBD1 (5 bases). This CDR3 contains 14 residues. CDR1 is SGHTA, CDR2 FQGNSA, per germline. Deletions cut 4 bases from V and 3 bases from J, with 13 bases between. The CDR3, as DNA: TGTGCCAGCAGCTCCTCTGGGGCTAGCTACGAGCAGTACTTC. Protein sequence: CASSSSGASYEQYF.

The chain links TRBV5-1 to TRBJ2-2, with D possibly being TRBD1 (6 bases). This CDR3 contains 16 residues. V was clipped by 2 bases and J by 2 bases, with 13 bases between them. The germline CDR1 and CDR2 sequences are SGHRS and YFSETQ. CDR3 DNA sequence: TGCGCCAGCAGCTTCTACAGGGCACTAAACACCGGGGAGCTGTTTTTT. It is translated as CASSFYRALNTGELFF.

In this sample, this clonotype turned up a few times. This chain uses TRBV24-1 with TRBJ2-1; weak D call: TRBD1 (6 bases). V was clipped by 3 bases and J by 5 bases, with 13 bases between them. In germline, CDR1 is KGHDR, CDR2 SFDVKD. This CDR3 region has 15 residues. CDR3 coding DNA: TGTGCCACCAGTGATGCACAGGGTCTCCACAATGAGCAGTTCTTC. Residues: CATSDAQGLHNEQFF.

There are a few counts of this clonotype. The V and J genes are TRBV6-5 and TRBJ2-1, with 7 bases lining up with TRBD1. Germline CDR1 and CDR2: MNHEY and SVGAGI. The CDR3 has 13 amino acids. J lost 5 bases, V lost 7 bases, and 5 bases had no gene match. Here the CDR3 reads CASKTGPHNEQFF. The DNA for the CDR3 is TGTGCCAGCAAGACAGGGCCCCACAATGAGCAGTTCTTC.

The chain uses TRBV28 and TRBJ2-7; D gene ambiguous. The CDR3 has 13 residues. CDR1 and CDR2 from the germline V gene are MDHEN and SYDVKM. Trimming pared 6 bases from V and 0 bases from J, leaving 9 bases between. Written as DNA, the CDR3 is TGTGCCAGCAGCCCAAGGGTCTCCTACGAGCAGTACGTC. Amino acids: CASSPRVSYEQYV.

This clonotype was counted a few times. This chain uses TRBV7-3 with TRBJ2-2; D unresolved. Germline V gene data show CDR1 as SGHTA and CDR2 as FQGTGA. CDR3 length: 16 amino acids. V was trimmed by 2 bases and J by 5 bases, leaving 15 bases between them. CDR3 nucleotides: TGTGCCAGCAGCTTATTTTCTGGGGTGTGGACCGGGGAGCTGTTTTTT. This gives the protein CASSLFSGVWTGELFF.

This clonotype showed up many times. The junction and the germline gene differ at one end; a read error may be behind it. The chain employs TRBV6-5 and TRBJ1-4; no clear D gene. CDR1 and CDR2 (germline): MNHEY, SVGAGI. The CDR3 is 16 residues long. The CDR3 loop reads CASSYRFNGFNENLFF. The DNA for the CDR3 is TGTGCCAGCAGTTACCGCTTTAATGGTTTTAATGAAAACCTGTTTTTT.

The chain has TRBV5-1 and TRBJ2-7; D possibly corresponds to TRBD1 (5 bases). Germline V gene sequence: CDR1 SGHRS, CDR2 YFSETQ. Deletions cut 9 bases from V and 3 bases from J, with 10 bases between. The CDR3 has 11 amino acids. The CDR3 reads CAIARVYEQYV. In nucleotides, the CDR3 is TGCGCCATCGCCAGGGTCTACGAGCAGTACGTC.

This clonotype turned up a few times. The chain is built from TRBV6-5 and TRBJ2-3, with D perhaps being TRBD1 or TRBD2 (5 bases each). Germline V lookup: CDR1 MNHEY, CDR2 SVGAGI. Trimming left V 7 bases short and J 7 bases short, with 9 bases between. The CDR3 contains 11 residues. The CDR3 coding sequence is TGTGCCAGCACCCGGGGCAATACGCAGTATTTT. Its translation is CASTRGNTQYF.

This clonotype has ten or more counts. V and J are TRBV20-1 and TRBJ2-4; 7 bases fit TRBD1. The CDR3 is 18 amino acids. V lost 3 bases and J lost 0; bases outside the gene matches: 14. Germline V lookup: CDR1 DFQATT, CDR2 SNEGSKA (reference sequence). In nucleotides, the CDR3 is TGCAGTGCTAGCTCTCCGGGACAGAAGACTATAGCCAAAAACATTCAGTACTTC. It specifies CSASSPGQKTIAKNIQYF.

This clonotype was recorded a few times. The chain employs TRBV6-5 and TRBJ2-5; 7 nucleotides match TRBD1. The CDR3 is made up of 16 amino acids. Per germline, CDR1 MNHEY and CDR2 SVGAGI. J lost 0 bases, V lost 6 bases, and 10 bases had no gene match. CDR3 sequence (DNA): TGTGCCAGCAGCCAAAACCAGGGGGACAACCAAGAGACCCAGTACTTC. Translating it yields CASSQNQGDNQETQYF.

This clonotype was observed at least ten times. The chain combines TRBV20-1 with TRBJ2-5; D remains ambiguous. V was pared by 5 bases and J by 7 bases, with 11 bases between. The CDR3 consists of 11 residues. Germline loops: CDR1 DFQATT, CDR2 SNEGSKA (reference sequence). CDR3 sequence (DNA): TGCAGTGCTCCGACCTTGGTGACCCAGTACTTC. This encodes CSAPTLVTQYF.

This chain uses TRBV10-3 with TRBJ1-5; D ambiguous. The CDR3 totals 14 residues. The V gene lost 3 bases and the J gene lost 6 bases, with 12 bases spanning the gap. Germline assignment: CDR1 ENHRY and CDR2 SYGVKD. The CDR3 loop is CAISEVPVGQPQHF. CDR3 nucleotides: TGTGCCATCAGTGAAGTCCCCGTCGGTCAGCCCCAGCATTTT.

This clonotype was seen a handful of times. CDR3 bases: TGCGCCAGCAGCCAAGTGTGGAAAAGCGGGGAGGGCAAAAACATTCAGTACTTC. It yields the protein CASSQVWKSGEGKNIQYF. The V gene is TRBV4-1, the J gene TRBJ2-4, with 7 bases identical to TRBD2. Per germline, CDR1 MGHRA and CDR2 YSYEKL. The CDR3 is 18 amino acids. Trimming cost V 1 base and J 3 bases; bases outside gene matches: 12.

V usage is TRBV7-6 and J usage is TRBJ1-6, with a tentative D call TRBD1 (5 bases). Looked up from germline, CDR1 is SGHVS and CDR2 is FNYEAQ. Trimming removed 5 bases from V and 9 bases from J, with 17 bases in between. This CDR3 contains 15 residues. Here the CDR3 reads CASSGGTAKISPLHF. The DNA for the CDR3 is TGTGCCAGCAGCGGAGGGACGGCGAAAATTTCACCCCTCCACTTT.

The table lists this clonotype with a few counts. The chain is built from TRBV4-1 and TRBJ2-1; D gene unclear. The germline CDR1 and CDR2 sequences are MGHRA and YSYEKL. This CDR3 spans 13 amino acids. V lost 1 base and J lost 10, with 11 bases in between. In nucleotides, the CDR3 is TGCGCCAGCAGCCAAGGGGCTTGGTGGGAGCAGTTCTTC. This sequence encodes CASSQGAWWEQFF.

Regarding this clonotype: Just one base apart from a much larger clone, this may be a read error. The gene calls are TRBV5-1 and TRBJ1-3; D remains unclear. The CDR3 spans 15 residues. Germline CDR1 and CDR2: SGHRS and YFSETQ. With 9 bases removed from V and 4 bases from J, the gap between germline ends came to 20 bases. CDR3 residues: CATRPAPVYGNTIYF. The DNA for the CDR3 is TGCGCCACCAGGCCTGCGCCGGTGTACGGAAACACCATATATTTT.

In this sample, this clonotype turned up a few times. The genes are TRBV20-1 and TRBJ1-1, with D unresolved. V gave up 1 base and J gave up 3 bases, with 9 bases separating them. The CDR3 extends over 13 amino acids. The V gene's germline CDR1 is DFQATT and CDR2 SNEGSKA (reference sequence). The CDR3 coding sequence is TGCAGTGCTAGAGGGGTCTTGTACACTGAAGCTTTCTTT. Protein sequence: CSARGVLYTEAFF.

The chain recombines TRBV28 with TRBJ2-7; the D gene is possibly TRBD1 (6 bases). Germline CDR1 is MDHEN and CDR2 is SYDVKM. The CDR3 consists of 13 residues. Trimming shortened V by 6 bases and J by 5 bases, and 14 bases separated the two germline ends. The CDR3 loop reads CASRKTRQDEQYV. The CDR3 region has the DNA TGTGCCAGCAGAAAAACAAGACAGGACGAGCAGTACGTC.